Listed below are T cell receptor beta chains from one sample, sequenced in a study of blood T cell repertoires in COVID-19. Data came from immunoSEQ multiplex PCR; TCRdb stores just in-frame clones and leaves some out. The sample lists about 130,000 clones; around nine tenths were seen once. Sequenced sample: peripheral blood. Receptors originate from a woman aged 80 or older with acute or convalescent COVID-19. The CDR3 runs from the conserved cysteine through the conserved F or W. Each record gives: J gene, D gene, clone size, V gene, CDR3 protein, CDR3 DNA. The D gene is left open where the match is weak. Clone size is stated in some rows and not others, as once, few, many or a class when expanded.

j_gene: TRBJ2-5; d_gene: TRBD2; abundance: -; v_gene: TRBV2; CDR3aa: CASKLAGGPRGTQYF; CDR3nt: TGTGCCAGCAAACTAGCGGGAGGGCCTCGAGGGACCCAGTACTTC
j_gene: TRBJ2-2; d_gene: -; abundance: few; v_gene: TRBV7-9; CDR3aa: CASSTTSPGELFF; CDR3nt: TGTGCCAGCAGCACCACTAGCCCCGGGGAGCTGTTTTTT
j_gene: TRBJ1-1; d_gene: -; abundance: once; v_gene: TRBV4-1; CDR3aa: CASSQSGDEEAFF; CDR3nt: TGCGCCAGCAGCCAATCCGGGGATGAAGAAGCTTTCTTT
j_gene: TRBJ1-1; d_gene: -; abundance: -; v_gene: TRBV6-5; CDR3aa: CASRYGQLNTEAFF; CDR3nt: TGTGCCAGCAGATACGGACAGTTGAACACTGAAGCTTTCTTT
j_gene: TRBJ1-1; d_gene: -; abundance: -; v_gene: TRBV18; CDR3aa: CASSPPGGNEAFF; CDR3nt: TGTGCCAGCTCACCACCTGGGGGGAATGAAGCTTTCTTT
j_gene: TRBJ1-5; d_gene: -; abundance: -; v_gene: TRBV19; CDR3aa: CASSRAGFGVNQPQHF; CDR3nt: TGTGCCAGTAGTAGGGCGGGGTTTGGGGTCAATCAGCCCCAGCATTTT
j_gene: TRBJ1-5; d_gene: -; abundance: -; v_gene: TRBV6-4; CDR3aa: CASSTDANQPQHF; CDR3nt: TGTGCCAGCAGTACAGATGCCAATCAGCCCCAGCATTTT
j_gene: TRBJ2-3; d_gene: TRBD2; abundance: -; v_gene: TRBV18; CDR3aa: CASSPPGGTSGKDTQYF; CDR3nt: TGTGCCAGCTCACCACCGGGCGGGACTAGCGGGAAGGATACGCAGTATTTT
j_gene: TRBJ2-2; d_gene: -; abundance: -; v_gene: TRBV9; CDR3aa: CASSIGGRPNTGELFF; CDR3nt: TGTGCCAGCAGCATAGGGGGGAGGCCGAACACCGGGGAGCTGTTTTTT
j_gene: TRBJ1-2; d_gene: -; abundance: -; v_gene: TRBV12-3/TRBV12-4; CDR3aa: CASSSGGGRGYTF; CDR3nt: TGTGCCAGCAGTTCGGGCGGGGGTCGAGGCTACACCTTC
j_gene: TRBJ2-1; d_gene: -; abundance: -; v_gene: TRBV11-1; CDR3aa: CASSLAGQGTIGEQFF; CDR3nt: TGTGCCAGCAGCTTAGCGGGGCAGGGCACGATCGGAGAGCAGTTCTTC
j_gene: TRBJ2-3; d_gene: -; abundance: -; v_gene: TRBV9; CDR3aa: CASSITGEINTQYF; CDR3nt: TGTGCCAGCAGCATTACCGGGGAAATCAATACGCAGTATTTT
j_gene: TRBJ2-1; d_gene: TRBD2; abundance: -; v_gene: TRBV11-3; CDR3aa: CASSFSGSINEQFF; CDR3nt: TGTGCCAGCAGCTTCAGCGGGAGTATTAATGAGCAGTTCTTC
j_gene: TRBJ1-3; d_gene: -; abundance: -; v_gene: TRBV5-1; CDR3aa: CASSAGNRAAGNTIYF; CDR3nt: TGCGCCAGCAGCGCGGGCAACAGGGCCGCTGGAAACACCATATATTTT
j_gene: TRBJ2-7; d_gene: TRBD2; abundance: -; v_gene: TRBV7-9; CDR3aa: CASSPSGSRSYEQYF; CDR3nt: TGTGCCAGCAGCCCGAGCGGGAGCCGCTCCTACGAGCAGTACTTC
j_gene: TRBJ2-7; d_gene: -; abundance: -; v_gene: TRBV3-1/TRBV3-2; CDR3aa: CASSQSGVQMVYEQYF; CDR3nt: TGTGCCAGCAGCCAATCAGGGGTTCAAATGGTCTACGAGCAGTACTTC
j_gene: TRBJ2-5; d_gene: TRBD2; abundance: -; v_gene: TRBV3-1/TRBV3-2; CDR3aa: CASSQDFSASGGARETQYF; CDR3nt: TGTGCCAGCAGCCAAGATTTTAGCGCTAGCGGGGGGGCGCGAGAGACCCAGTACTTC
j_gene: TRBJ1-3; d_gene: -; abundance: -; v_gene: TRBV4-2; CDR3aa: CASSQDRPAGNTIYF; CDR3nt: TGTGCCAGCAGCCAAGATCGTCCAGCTGGAAACACCATATATTTT
j_gene: TRBJ1-6; d_gene: TRBD1; abundance: few; v_gene: TRBV11-2; CDR3aa: CASSSDRAASPLHF; CDR3nt: TGTGCCAGCAGCTCAGACAGGGCGGCTTCACCCCTCCACTTT
j_gene: TRBJ1-1; d_gene: -; abundance: few; v_gene: TRBV20-1; CDR3aa: CSASGLGTGDLNTEAFF; CDR3nt: TGCAGTGCTAGTGGACTAGGGACCGGGGATCTGAACACTGAAGCTTTCTTT
j_gene: TRBJ2-1; d_gene: -; abundance: -; v_gene: TRBV29-1; CDR3aa: CSVVGGSYNEQFF; CDR3nt: TGCAGCGTTGTCGGGGGCTCCTACAATGAGCAGTTCTTC
j_gene: TRBJ2-5; d_gene: TRBD1; abundance: -; v_gene: TRBV5-1; CDR3aa: CASSSGTGVGETQYF; CDR3nt: TGCGCCAGCAGCTCCGGGACAGGGGTGGGGGAGACCCAGTACTTC
j_gene: TRBJ2-3; d_gene: TRBD2; abundance: -; v_gene: TRBV7-8; CDR3aa: CASSFSSGGGTDTQYF; CDR3nt: TGTGCCAGCAGCTTCAGTAGCGGGGGGGGCACAGATACGCAGTATTTT
j_gene: TRBJ1-1; d_gene: TRBD1; abundance: -; v_gene: TRBV5-1; CDR3aa: CASSQGQGLNTEAFF; CDR3nt: TGCGCCAGCAGCCAGGGACAGGGGTTGAACACTGAAGCTTTCTTT
j_gene: TRBJ2-2; d_gene: -; abundance: -; v_gene: TRBV5-5; CDR3aa: CASSLAYRVRNTGELFF; CDR3nt: TGTGCCAGCAGCTTGGCGTACAGGGTTAGGAACACCGGGGAGCTGTTTTTT
j_gene: TRBJ2-5; d_gene: -; abundance: few; v_gene: TRBV3-1/TRBV3-2; CDR3aa: CASSQFRETQYF; CDR3nt: TGTGCCAGCAGCCAATTCAGGGAGACCCAGTACTTC
j_gene: TRBJ2-5; d_gene: TRBD1; abundance: -; v_gene: TRBV5-8; CDR3aa: CASSLGDRGPQETQYF; CDR3nt: TGTGCCAGCAGCCTTGGGGACAGGGGGCCCCAAGAGACCCAGTACTTC
j_gene: TRBJ2-1; d_gene: -; abundance: -; v_gene: TRBV20-1; CDR3aa: CSAREEEQFF; CDR3nt: TGCAGTGCTAGAGAAGAGGAGCAGTTCTTC
j_gene: TRBJ2-3; d_gene: -; abundance: -; v_gene: TRBV15; CDR3aa: CATRLDSRTTDTQYF; CDR3nt: TGTGCCACCAGGTTAGACTCCAGAACCACAGATACGCAGTATTTT
j_gene: TRBJ2-1; d_gene: TRBD2; abundance: -; v_gene: TRBV19; CDR3aa: CASSMRVLSGGANEQFF; CDR3nt: TGTGCCAGTAGTATGAGGGTCCTTAGCGGGGGGGCCAATGAGCAGTTCTTC
j_gene: TRBJ2-1; d_gene: -; abundance: -; v_gene: TRBV9; CDR3aa: CASGTGGINEQFF; CDR3nt: TGTGCCAGCGGGACGGGGGGCATAAATGAGCAGTTCTTC
j_gene: TRBJ2-3; d_gene: TRBD2; abundance: -; v_gene: TRBV3-1/TRBV3-2; CDR3aa: CASSHSGGTDTQYF; CDR3nt: TGTGCCAGCAGCCATAGCGGGGGGACAGATACGCAGTATTTT
j_gene: TRBJ2-5; d_gene: -; abundance: -; v_gene: TRBV27; CDR3aa: CASPPFSAGQETQYF; CDR3nt: TGTGCCAGCCCCCCGTTTTCGGCGGGCCAAGAGACCCAGTACTTC
j_gene: TRBJ2-7; d_gene: TRBD2; abundance: -; v_gene: TRBV5-5; CDR3aa: CASSFGLAGNEQYF; CDR3nt: TGTGCCAGCAGCTTTGGTCTAGCGGGGAACGAGCAGTACTTC
j_gene: TRBJ1-2; d_gene: TRBD1; abundance: -; v_gene: TRBV10-3; CDR3aa: CAISGQGDYGGYTF; CDR3nt: TGTGCCATCAGTGGACAGGGGGATTATGGTGGCTACACCTTC
j_gene: TRBJ2-1; d_gene: TRBD2; abundance: -; v_gene: TRBV19; CDR3aa: CASPTRTSTNEQFF; CDR3nt: TGTGCCAGTCCAACGCGGACTAGCACTAATGAGCAGTTCTTC
j_gene: TRBJ1-4; d_gene: -; abundance: -; v_gene: TRBV6-5; CDR3aa: CASSYSQGEWEKLFF; CDR3nt: TGTGCCAGCAGTTACTCCCAGGGTGAATGGGAAAAACTGTTTTTT
j_gene: TRBJ1-3; d_gene: -; abundance: -; v_gene: TRBV28; CDR3aa: CASSLSRHGGSGNTIYF; CDR3nt: TGTGCCAGCAGTTTAAGCCGCCACGGGGGCTCTGGAAACACCATATATTTT
j_gene: TRBJ1-2; d_gene: -; abundance: -; v_gene: TRBV4-2; CDR3aa: CASSQVTLKRNYGYTF; CDR3nt: TGTGCCAGCAGCCAAGTGACCCTTAAGCGGAACTATGGCTACACCTTC
j_gene: TRBJ1-1; d_gene: TRBD1; abundance: -; v_gene: TRBV6-2/TRBV6-3; CDR3aa: CASSLQGMNTEAFF; CDR3nt: TGTGCCAGCAGTTTACAGGGGATGAACACTGAAGCTTTCTTT
j_gene: TRBJ2-3; d_gene: -; abundance: -; v_gene: TRBV6-1; CDR3aa: CASSGRRGQPLAITDTQYF; CDR3nt: TGTGCCAGCAGTGGCCGGAGGGGGCAACCTTTAGCGATCACAGATACGCAGTATTTT
j_gene: TRBJ2-1; d_gene: TRBD1; abundance: -; v_gene: TRBV19; CDR3aa: CASSGTGGSYNEQFF; CDR3nt: TGTGCCAGTAGTGGAACAGGGGGGAGCTACAATGAGCAGTTCTTC
j_gene: TRBJ1-4; d_gene: -; abundance: -; v_gene: TRBV5-6; CDR3aa: CASSPGQSAEKLFF; CDR3nt: TGTGCCAGCAGCCCTGGACAGTCAGCGGAAAAACTGTTTTTT
j_gene: TRBJ2-7; d_gene: TRBD2; abundance: -; v_gene: TRBV3-1/TRBV3-2; CDR3aa: CASSQVRTSGYLREQYF; CDR3nt: TGTGCCAGCAGCCAAGTCCGGACTAGCGGGTACCTGCGCGAGCAGTACTTC
j_gene: TRBJ2-3; d_gene: -; abundance: -; v_gene: TRBV3-1/TRBV3-2; CDR3aa: CASSQDNGGGWGTDTQYF; CDR3nt: TGTGCCAGCAGCCAAGATAACGGCGGAGGGTGGGGCACAGATACGCAGTATTTT
j_gene: TRBJ1-2; d_gene: -; abundance: -; v_gene: TRBV5-1; CDR3aa: CASTPGHNRGYTF; CDR3nt: TGCGCCAGCACTCCTGGGCACAATCGTGGCTACACCTTC
j_gene: TRBJ2-4; d_gene: TRBD1; abundance: -; v_gene: TRBV5-1; CDR3aa: CASSLKDRGYVIQYF; CDR3nt: TGCGCCAGCAGCTTGAAAGACAGGGGTTATGTCATTCAGTACTTC
j_gene: TRBJ1-5; d_gene: -; abundance: -; v_gene: TRBV11-2; CDR3aa: CASSLNRAGQPQHF; CDR3nt: TGTGCCAGCAGCTTGAACCGGGCGGGGCAGCCCCAGCATTTT
j_gene: TRBJ1-6; d_gene: TRBD1; abundance: -; v_gene: TRBV2; CDR3aa: CASSSDRQASSPLHF; CDR3nt: TGTGCCAGCAGCTCGGACAGGCAAGCGTCTTCACCCCTCCACTTT
j_gene: TRBJ2-2; d_gene: TRBD2; abundance: -; v_gene: TRBV5-4; CDR3aa: CASSLPGLSNTGELFF; CDR3nt: TGTGCCAGCAGCTTACCGGGACTATCGAACACCGGGGAGCTGTTTTTT
j_gene: TRBJ1-1; d_gene: -; abundance: -; v_gene: TRBV5-4; CDR3aa: CASSEASNTEAFF; CDR3nt: TGTGCCAGCAGCGAAGCCTCGAACACTGAAGCTTTCTTT